This is a list of T cell receptor beta chains from one sample in a study of STAT3 mutations in large granular lymphocyte leukemia. The data were produced by immunoSEQ multiplex PCR, yet TCRdb's version contains in-frame clones alone and is incomplete. The data contain 25,000 to 30,000 clones, over 65% of them seen just once; the ten biggest clones take up roughly 30%. The sample consisted of peripheral blood mononuclear cells. These receptor sequences come from a woman aged 45 to 65 with T-cell large granular lymphocyte leukemia. Some clones in this sample may be carry-over from other donors' samples. Both conserved end residues are part of each CDR3. Fields, in order: D gene, V gene, clone size, J gene, CDR3 DNA, CDR3 protein. A D gene is named only where the DNA matches it firmly. Clone sizes are given selectively: once, few, many, or a class where the clone is expanded.

NA	TRBV6-5	NA	TRBJ1-4	TGTGCCAGCAGTCGACGCCCTCATCGGGAAAAACTGTTTTTT	CASSRRPHREKLFF
TRBD1	TRBV19	NA	TRBJ2-7	TGTGCCAGTAGTCGACAGGGATCCTACGAGCAGTACTTC	CASSRQGSYEQYF
TRBD1	TRBV6-1	NA	TRBJ1-2	TGTGCCAGCAGTCGGGACAGAGGCTATGGCTACACCTTC	CASSRDRGYGYTF
NA	TRBV27	NA	TRBJ2-5	TGTGCCAGCAGTGGGCGGACCTTTGGGGAGACCCAGTACTTC	CASSGRTFGETQYF
NA	TRBV7-2	once	TRBJ2-7	TGTGCCAGCAGCTTAGGCCGTGGTAGGCGGACCTCTCCCTACGAGCAGTACTTC	CASSLGRGRRTSPYEQYF
NA	TRBV29-1	medium-sized	TRBJ2-1	TGCAGCGTTGACTACGCCAGCTCCTACAATGAGCAGTTCTTC	CSVDYASSYNEQFF
TRBD1	TRBV4-3	NA	TRBJ2-7	TGCGCCAGCAGCCAGTATTGGAGGACAGGGGGCCTCTACGAGCAGTACTTC	CASSQYWRTGGLYEQYF
NA	TRBV2	NA	TRBJ2-7	TGTGCCAGCAGTGATTGGACAGACCTCTACGAGCAGTACTTC	CASSDWTDLYEQYF
NA	TRBV6-5	NA	TRBJ1-2	TGTGCCAGCAGTTACTCGCGGGTTGGGAACTATGGCTACACCTTC	CASSYSRVGNYGYTF
NA	TRBV29-1	NA	TRBJ2-2	TGCAGCGTTGAAGGACTACTCACCGGGGAGCTGTTTTTT	CSVEGLLTGELFF
NA	TRBV9	NA	TRBJ2-7	TGTGCCAGCAGCACCACTGACTCCTACGAGCAGTACTTC	CASSTTDSYEQYF
NA	TRBV6-5	NA	TRBJ1-2	TGTGCCAGCAGTTACTCGAATAACTATGGCTACACCTTC	CASSYSNNYGYTF
NA	TRBV7-9	NA	TRBJ1-2	TGTGCCAGCATCCCCTTGACCGAGAACTATGGCTACACCTTC	CASIPLTENYGYTF
NA	TRBV5-1	few	TRBJ2-7	TGCGCCAGCAGCCCCGGTCGGGGGTCCTACGAGCAGTACTTC	CASSPGRGSYEQYF
TRBD1	TRBV5-1	NA	TRBJ1-2	TGCGCCAGCAGCCGACTCGGACAGGGCAACTATGGCTACACCTTC	CASSRLGQGNYGYTF